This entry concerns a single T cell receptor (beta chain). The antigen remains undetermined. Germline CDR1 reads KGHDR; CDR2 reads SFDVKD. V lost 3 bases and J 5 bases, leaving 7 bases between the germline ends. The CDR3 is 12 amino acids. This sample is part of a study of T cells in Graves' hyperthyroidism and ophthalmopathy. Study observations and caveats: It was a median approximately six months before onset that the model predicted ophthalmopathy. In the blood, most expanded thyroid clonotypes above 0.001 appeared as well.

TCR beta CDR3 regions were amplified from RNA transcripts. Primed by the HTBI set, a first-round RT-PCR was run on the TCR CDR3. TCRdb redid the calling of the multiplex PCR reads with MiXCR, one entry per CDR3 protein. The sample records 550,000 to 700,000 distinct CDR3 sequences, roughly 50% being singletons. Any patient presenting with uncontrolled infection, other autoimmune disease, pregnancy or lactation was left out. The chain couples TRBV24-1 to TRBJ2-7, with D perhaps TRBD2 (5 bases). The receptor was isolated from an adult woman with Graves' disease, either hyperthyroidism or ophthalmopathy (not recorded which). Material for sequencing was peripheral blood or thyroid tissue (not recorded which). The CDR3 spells CATSDLGDEQYF. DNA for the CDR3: TGTGCCACCAGTGATCTCGGGGACGAGCAGTACTTC.